This T cell receptor beta chain was profiled in a study of shared clonotypes between healthy human individuals. In regard to this clone: Its antigen is currently unknown.

Findings and limits, study-wide: Naive CD4 clonotypes were shared across a few donors at roughly 4.6%.

Germline V gene lookup returns CDR1 MNHNY and CDR2 SVGAGI (reference sequence). This CDR3 has 15 residues. The ends were cut back, 6 bases at V and 8 bases at J, with 20 bases in the middle. Investigators divided CD4+ cells into CD45RA+ naive and CD45RA-negative memory subsets. Using immunoSEQ multiplex PCR, the repertoire was profiled, and TCRdb retains in-frame clones only, with some absent. Of about 670,000 clones listed, about two thirds are singletons. This clonotype originated in a woman aged 25 to 45 in good health. The genes are TRBV6-6 and TRBJ2-1; D possibly matches TRBD1 or TRBD2 (5 bases each). Specimen: memory CD4+ T cells sorted from blood. The subset is: CD45RA-negative fraction. CDR3 bases: TGTGCCAGCAGGGAGACCGGGGCCCTCAGGGATGAGCAGTTCTTC. It translates to CASRETGALRDEQFF.